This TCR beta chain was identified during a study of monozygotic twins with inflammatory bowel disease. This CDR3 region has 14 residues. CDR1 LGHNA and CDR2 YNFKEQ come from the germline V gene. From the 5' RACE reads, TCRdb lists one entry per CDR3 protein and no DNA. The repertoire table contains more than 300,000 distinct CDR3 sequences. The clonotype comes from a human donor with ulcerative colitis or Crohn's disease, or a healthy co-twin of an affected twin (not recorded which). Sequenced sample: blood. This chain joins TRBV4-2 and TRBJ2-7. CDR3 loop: CASSHGGDSYEQYF.